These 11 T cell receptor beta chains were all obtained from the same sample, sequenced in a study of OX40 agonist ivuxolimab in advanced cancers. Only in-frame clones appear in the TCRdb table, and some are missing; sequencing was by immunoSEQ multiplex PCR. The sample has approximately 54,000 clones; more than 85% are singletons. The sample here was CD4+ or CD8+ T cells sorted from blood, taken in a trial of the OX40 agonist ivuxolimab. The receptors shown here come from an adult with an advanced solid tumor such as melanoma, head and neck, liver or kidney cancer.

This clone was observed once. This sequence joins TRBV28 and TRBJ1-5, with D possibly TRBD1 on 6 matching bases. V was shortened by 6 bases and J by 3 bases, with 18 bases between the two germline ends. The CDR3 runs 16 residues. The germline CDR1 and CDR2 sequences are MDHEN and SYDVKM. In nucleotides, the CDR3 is TGTGCCAGCAGACTTTATGGGGGCGGAAACAATCAGCCCCAGCATTTT. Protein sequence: CASRLYGGGNNQPQHF.

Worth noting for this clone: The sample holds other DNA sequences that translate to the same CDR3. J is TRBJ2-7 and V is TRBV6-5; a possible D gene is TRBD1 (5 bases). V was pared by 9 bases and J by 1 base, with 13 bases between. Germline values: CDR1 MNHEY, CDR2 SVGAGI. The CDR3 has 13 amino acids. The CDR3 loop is CASSQGESYEQYF. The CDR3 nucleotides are TGTGCCAGTAGCCAGGGTGAATCCTACGAGCAGTACTTC.

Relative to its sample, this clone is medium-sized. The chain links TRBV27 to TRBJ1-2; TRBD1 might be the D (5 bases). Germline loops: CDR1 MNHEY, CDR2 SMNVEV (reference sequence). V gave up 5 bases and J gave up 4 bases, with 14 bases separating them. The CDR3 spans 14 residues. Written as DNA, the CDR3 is TGTGCCAGCAGTACGACCGCAGGGAGCTATGGCTACACCTTC. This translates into CASSTTAGSYGYTF.

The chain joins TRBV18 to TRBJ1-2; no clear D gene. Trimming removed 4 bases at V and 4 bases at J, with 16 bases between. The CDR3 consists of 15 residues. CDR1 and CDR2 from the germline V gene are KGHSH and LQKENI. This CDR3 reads CASSHPELAGYGYTF. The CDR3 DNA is TGTGCCAGCTCACACCCGGAACTCGCGGGCTATGGCTACACCTTC.

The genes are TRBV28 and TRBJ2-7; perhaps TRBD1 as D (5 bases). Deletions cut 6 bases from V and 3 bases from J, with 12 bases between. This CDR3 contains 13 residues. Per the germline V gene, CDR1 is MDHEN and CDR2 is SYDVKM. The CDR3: CASRAGLVYEQYF. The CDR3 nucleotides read TGTGCCAGCAGGGCAGGGTTAGTCTACGAGCAGTACTTC. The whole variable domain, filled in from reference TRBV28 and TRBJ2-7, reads DVKVTQSSRYLVKRTGEKVFLECVQDMDHENMFWYRQDPGLGLRLIYFSYDVKMKEKGDIPEGYSVSREKKERFSLILESASTNQTSMYLCASRAGLVYEQYFGPGTRLTVT.

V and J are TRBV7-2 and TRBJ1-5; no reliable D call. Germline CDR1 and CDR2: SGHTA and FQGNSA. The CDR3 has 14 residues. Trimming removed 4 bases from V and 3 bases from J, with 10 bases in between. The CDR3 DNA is TGTGCCAGCAGCTCCGAATCGAACAATCAGCCCCAGCATTTT. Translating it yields CASSSESNNQPQHF.

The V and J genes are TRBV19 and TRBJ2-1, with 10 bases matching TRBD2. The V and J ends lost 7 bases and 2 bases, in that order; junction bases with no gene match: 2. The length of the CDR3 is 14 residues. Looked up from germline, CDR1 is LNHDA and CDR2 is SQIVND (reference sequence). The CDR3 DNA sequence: TGTGCCAGTACCCTAGCGGGGGCCTACAATGAGCAGTTCTTC. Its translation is CASTLAGAYNEQFF.

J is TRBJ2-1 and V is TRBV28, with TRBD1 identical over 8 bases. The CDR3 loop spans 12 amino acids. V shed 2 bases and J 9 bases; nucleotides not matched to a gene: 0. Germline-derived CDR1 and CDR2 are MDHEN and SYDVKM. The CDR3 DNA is TGTGCCAGCAGTTTAGACAGGGGTGAGCAGTTCTTC. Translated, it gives CASSLDRGEQFF.

The CDR3 bases are TGTGCCAGCAGTTTATACTTTGGACAGGGTGGCACTGAAGCTTTCTTT. Protein: CASSLYFGQGGTEAFF. The chain combines TRBV2 with TRBJ1-1, with TRBD1 matching over 8 bases. The V and J ends lost 5 bases and 4 bases, in that order; junction bases with no gene match: 12. CDR3 size: 16 residues. In germline, CDR1 is SNHLY, CDR2 FYNNEI.

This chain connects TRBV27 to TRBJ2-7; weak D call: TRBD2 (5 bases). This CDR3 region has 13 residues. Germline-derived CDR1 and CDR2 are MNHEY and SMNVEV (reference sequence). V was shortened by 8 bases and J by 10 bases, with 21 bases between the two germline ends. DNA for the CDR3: TGTGCCAGCGGGCCTCCCGGGGTCCCCAGACAGTACTTC. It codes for CASGPPGVPRQYF.

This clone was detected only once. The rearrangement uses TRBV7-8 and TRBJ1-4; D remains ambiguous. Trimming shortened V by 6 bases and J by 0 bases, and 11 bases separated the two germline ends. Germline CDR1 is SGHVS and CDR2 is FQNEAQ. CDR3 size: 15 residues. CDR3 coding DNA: TGTGCCAGCAGGTCGGACGGTGCAACTAATGAAAAACTGTTTTTT. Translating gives CASRSDGATNEKLFF.